The 12 T cell receptor beta chains given below trace back to one sample, sequenced in a study of shared clonotypes between healthy human individuals. The table came from immunoSEQ multiplex PCR; TCRdb's copy has only in-frame clones and leaves some out. In the table there are fewer than 850,000 clones, 90% of which are singletons. Sequencing input: memory CD8+ T cells from PBMCs. Stated subset: CD45RO+ cells pooled with CCR7-negative TemRA cells. These receptors were taken from a man younger than 30 in good health. Some clones in this sample may be carry-over from other donors' samples.

This rearrangement joins TRBV28 to TRBJ2-7; D possibly matches TRBD1 or TRBD2 (6 bases each). Germline V gene sequence: CDR1 MDHEN, CDR2 SYDVKM. V was clipped by 7 bases and J by 5 bases, with 12 bases between them. The CDR3 has 12 amino acids. The CDR3 reads CASTSGEDEQYF. CDR3 DNA: TGTGCCAGCACCTCAGGGGAGGACGAGCAGTACTTC.

The chain links TRBV4-1 to TRBJ2-3; the match to TRBD1 covers 8 bases. Germline trimming cut 3 bases from V and 0 bases from J; bases unmatched to any gene: 5. CDR1 is MGHRA and CDR2 is YSYEKL in the germline V gene. This CDR3 comprises 16 residues. The CDR3 spells CASSQWTGRSTDTQYF. CDR3 coding DNA: TGCGCCAGCAGCCAGTGGACAGGGAGAAGCACAGATACGCAGTATTTT.

This clone occurred once. This chain links TRBV11-3 with TRBJ2-3; 15 positions match TRBD2. Germline V gene lookup returns CDR1 SGHNT and CDR2 YENEEA. The CDR3 extends over 18 amino acids. The junction had 7 bases not matched to a gene; V was cut back by 3 bases and J by 3 bases. CDR3 in amino acids: CASSFHLGLAGGTDTQYF. CDR3 DNA: TGTGCCAGCAGCTTCCACCTGGGACTAGCGGGAGGAACAGATACGCAGTATTTT.

This clone was seen only once. V and J are TRBV5-6 and TRBJ2-1, with 9 bases aligning to TRBD1. CDR1 is SGHDT, CDR2 YYEEEE, per germline. V lost 4 bases to trimming and J lost 12 bases; unmatched junction nucleotides: 17. The CDR3 runs to 16 residues. The DNA of the CDR3 is TGTGCCAGCAGCCCGGCCTGGGACAGGGATACTTCTTGGCAGTTCTTC. Amino acid sequence: CASSPAWDRDTSWQFF.

The rearrangement joins TRBV28 to TRBJ2-7, with D unresolved. Germline V CDR1 and CDR2: MDHEN, SYDVKM. The CDR3 extends over 12 amino acids. Trimming shortened V by 3 bases and J by 5 bases, and 8 bases separated the two germline ends. This CDR3 is CASSLMDDEQYF. CDR3 DNA: TGTGCCAGCAGTTTGATGGATGACGAGCAGTACTTC.

V is TRBV6-9 and J is TRBJ1-6, with a possible D match to TRBD1 (5 bases). CDR3 size: 19 residues. V gave up 0 bases and J gave up 7 bases, with 22 bases separating them. Germline CDR1 reads MNHGY; CDR2 reads SVAAGI. The CDR3 spells CASSYSQAWDSLWNSPLHF. The DNA for the CDR3 is TGTGCCAGCAGTTATTCCCAGGCGTGGGACTCCCTGTGGAATTCACCCCTCCACTTT.

The V gene is TRBV7-8, the J gene TRBJ2-1; D may be TRBD1 (5 bases). Germline CDR1 SGHVS, CDR2 FQNEAQ. The CDR3 sequence is 14 residues long. Trimming took off 5 bases at V and 5 bases at J, with 13 bases between the two ends. Here the CDR3 DNA reads TGTGCCAGCAGCCCAGGGATCGTTAACAATGAGCAGTTCTTC. The encoded protein is CASSPGIVNNEQFF.

This sequence joins TRBV25-1 and TRBJ2-7; unclear D gene. Germline CDR1 MGHDK, CDR2 SYGVNS. V was clipped by 8 bases and J by 6 bases, with 17 bases between them. The CDR3 is 13 amino acids. In DNA form, the CDR3 reads TGTGCCAGCGGCATAGAACTACTTGGCGAGCAGTACTTC. Translating gives CASGIELLGEQYF.

The rearrangement uses TRBV19 and TRBJ2-7; 8 bases fit TRBD1. Germline values: CDR1 LNHDA, CDR2 SQIVND (reference sequence). The trim removed 5 bases at V and 6 bases at J, leaving 6 bases unmatched. The CDR3 is 13 amino acids. The CDR3: CASSQETGVEQYF. The CDR3 DNA sequence: TGTGCCAGTAGTCAAGAGACAGGGGTCGAGCAGTACTTC.

The chain is built from TRBV9 and TRBJ2-2; TRBD2 agrees at 7 bases. V dropped 4 bases and J dropped 5; count of bases not matched to a gene: 14. The CDR3 is 17 amino acids. Germline loops: CDR1 SGDLS, CDR2 YYNGEE. The CDR3 loop reads CASSPSGRGRRTGELFF. Written as DNA, the CDR3 is TGTGCCAGCAGCCCCTCAGGGAGGGGAAGGCGGACCGGGGAGCTGTTTTTT.

In DNA, the CDR3 is TGTGCCAGCTTGCAGGGGAAGACCCAGTACTTC. This encodes CASLQGKTQYF. The chain uses TRBV28 and TRBJ2-5; TRBD1 is a possible D gene (6 bases). The V and J ends lost 8 bases and 6 bases respectively, with 10 bases between them. The CDR3 is made up of 11 amino acids. Looked up from germline, CDR1 is MDHEN and CDR2 is SYDVKM.

This chain links TRBV4-1 with TRBJ2-7; a weak D match, TRBD2 (6 bases). The V end was cut by 1 base, the J end by 3 bases, with 13 bases between. Germline lookup yields CDR1 MGHRA and CDR2 YSYEKL. This CDR3 has 15 residues. Written as DNA, the CDR3 is TGCGCCAGCAGCCAAGTAGGAGGGGCCGGCTACGAGCAGTACTTC. Protein product: CASSQVGGAGYEQYF.